This T cell receptor (beta chain) stems from a study of vaccination effects on CD4 cells after COVID-19. Study findings and constraints: A shortage of convalescent patients and an absence of early post-infection timepoints characterized the study. After vaccination of healthy people, only 1 of 255 vaccine-induced clones cross-reacted with common cold coronaviruses.

Profiled with immunoSEQ multiplex PCR; TCRdb holds only in-frame clones, not every one. The table includes some 31,000 clones, around two thirds detected once. V gave up 3 bases and J gave up 1 base, with 10 bases separating them. Germline loops: CDR1 MGHRA, CDR2 YSYEKL. This CDR3 region has 15 residues. Cells that had been cultured for ten to eleven days were the source of isolated CD4+ T cells. Recipients of the vaccine had no prior SARS-CoV-2 infection and negative nucleocapsid antibodies. Notes on this clone: Its antigen is not known.

The chain joins TRBV4-1 to TRBJ1-5; D is unclear. The TCR comes from a human donor who received a COVID-19 vaccine. The source material was CD4+ T cells from PBMCs cultured without peptide, sampled before COVID-19 vaccination. Here the CDR3 reads CASSQRVFSNQPQHF. The CDR3 region has the DNA TGCGCCAGCAGCCAGAGGGTCTTCAGCAATCAGCCCCAGCATTTT.